The rows below give T cell receptor beta chains drawn from one sample of a study of T cells in Graves' hyperthyroidism and ophthalmopathy. TCRdb re-called the multiplex PCR reads through MiXCR, storing one row per CDR3 protein. The sample contains a few hundred thousand distinct CDR3 sequences, roughly 15% of which appear only once. The sample taken for sequencing was blood. The receptors here all came from a woman between 45 and 65 years old with Graves' hyperthyroidism that later progressed to Graves' ophthalmopathy. Each CDR3 is given with its conserved first and last residue. A D gene is named only where the DNA matches it firmly. Not every row has a clone size; where given, it reads once, few, many or a size class.

>.|TRBV7-6|.|TRBJ2-1
TGTGCCAGCAGCTCCCGCTCCGACGATGAGCAGTTCTTC
CASSSRSDDEQFF
>TRBD1|TRBV12-3/TRBV12-4|.|TRBJ1-1
TGTGCCAGCAGCGTGAATGCTGGAGGACAGGGGGCCCCTGAAGCTTTCTTT
CASSVNAGGQGAPEAFF
>.|TRBV19|few|TRBJ2-3
TGTGCCAGTAGTGCCCCTGGGGGTACAGGGCCCGAGGGCACAGATACGCAGTATTTT
CASSAPGGTGPEGTDTQYF
>.|TRBV12-3/TRBV12-4|many|TRBJ2-7
TGTGCCAGCAGTTTAGCTGCTAGCATGAACGAGCAGTACTTC
CASSLAASMNEQYF
>TRBD1|TRBV27|many|TRBJ1-1
TGTGCCAGCAGATTACAGGGGCCGGCTGAAGCTTTCTTT
CASRLQGPAEAFF
>.|TRBV28|many|TRBJ1-1
TGTGCCAGCAGTCCAGGGGTGGGGATCACTGAAGCTTTCTTT
CASSPGVGITEAFF
>TRBD2|TRBV9|few|TRBJ2-7
TGTGCCAGCAGCGGGCGGGGGAAGGCCTACGAGCAGTACTTC
CASSGRGKAYEQYF
>TRBD2|TRBV28|.|TRBJ2-5
TGTGCCAGCAGTTCCCCGACTAGCGGGAGTGAGACCCAGTACTTC
CASSSPTSGSETQYF
>.|TRBV30|many|TRBJ1-1
TGTGCCTGGAGTCCCGACTTATACACTGAAGCTTTCTTT
CAWSPDLYTEAFF
>.|TRBV6-1|many|TRBJ1-5
TGTGCCAGCAGCCAACAGGGACGGAGTCAGCCCCAGCATTTT
CASSQQGRSQPQHF
>.|TRBV14|.|TRBJ1-4
TGTGCCAGCAGCCGGACACAAAATGAAAAACTGTTTTTT
CASSRTQNEKLFF
>.|TRBV5-1|few|TRBJ2-2
TGCGCCAGCAGCCTCCCGGTGGGGGACACCGGGGAGCTGTTTTTT
CASSLPVGDTGELFF
>.|TRBV29-1|many|TRBJ2-3
TGCAGCGTTGTTCATCCCAGCACAGATACGCAGTATTTT
CSVVHPSTDTQYF
>.|TRBV30|many|TRBJ2-1
TGTGCCTGGAGTGTACGGTATAGGGCGGGTGTAAATGAGCAGTTCTTC
CAWSVRYRAGVNEQFF
>.|TRBV20-1|many|TRBJ1-1
TGCAGTGCTAGGAGGAGGGGCAGATTGGACACTGAAGCTTTCTTT
CSARRRGRLDTEAFF
>.|TRBV27|many|TRBJ1-2
TGTGCCAGCAAACCCCCCGGATGGGCGGAAGGCTATACCTTC
CASKPPGWAEGYTF
>.|TRBV7-9|many|TRBJ1-6
TGTGCCAGCAGCCCGGACTGGGGGGATTCACCCCTCCACTTT
CASSPDWGDSPLHF
>TRBD1|TRBV28|many|TRBJ1-1
TGTGCCAGCAGTTTAGCCGGATACGACAGGGACACTGAAGCTTTCTTT
CASSLAGYDRDTEAFF
>.|TRBV7-3|.|TRBJ1-1
TGTGCCAGCAGCTTAACGGATACAGGCGGGGCTTTCTTT
CASSLTDTGGAFF
>TRBD1|TRBV28|many|TRBJ1-4
TGTGCCAGCAGTTCCCCCGGGACAGATAATGAAAAACTGTTTTTT
CASSSPGTDNEKLFF
>.|TRBV11-2|many|TRBJ2-1
TGTGCCAGCCGCCTTGGGACCAACAATGAGCAGTTCTTC
CASRLGTNNEQFF
>.|TRBV7-9|many|TRBJ2-3
TGTGCCAGCAGCTTACGGGATATGACCACAGATACGCAGTATTTT
CASSLRDMTTDTQYF
>.|TRBV9|many|TRBJ1-1
TGTGCCAGCAGCCCCGGGGGGGTAGGGAACACTGAAGCTTTCTTT
CASSPGGVGNTEAFF
>TRBD1|TRBV9|many|TRBJ2-7
TGTGCCAGCAGCGCCCCATCCGGGACAGGGGTCTACGAGCAGTACTTC
CASSAPSGTGVYEQYF
>.|TRBV12-3/TRBV12-4|many|TRBJ2-7
TGTGCCAGCAGCACCGGGACCTCCTCCGGGGCCTACGAGCAGTACTTC
CASSTGTSSGAYEQYF
>.|TRBV12-3/TRBV12-4|many|TRBJ2-1
TGTGCCAGCAGTTTGGGGCGGGAAAGGCAGTTCTTC
CASSLGRERQFF
>TRBD2|TRBV5-1|.|TRBJ2-5
TGCGCCAGCAGCTGGACTAGCGGGGCGGAAGAGACCCAGTACTTC
CASSWTSGAEETQYF
>TRBD1|TRBV28|many|TRBJ2-2
TGTGCCAGCACCGATGGGACAGGGAATCCCGGGGAGCTGTTTTTT
CASTDGTGNPGELFF
>.|TRBV6-2/TRBV6-3|.|TRBJ2-5
TGTGCCAGCAGTTACTCGAACCAGGGAGAGACCCAGTACTTC
CASSYSNQGETQYF
>.|TRBV28|.|TRBJ2-1
TGTGCCAGCAGTTTCCGGGACCGGGGTCGCTTCTTC
CASSFRDRGRFF
>.|TRBV10-2|few|TRBJ2-1
TGCGCCAGCAGCCCGCCTGTGATCAAGGAGCAGTTCTTC
CASSPPVIKEQFF
>TRBD2|TRBV2|many|TRBJ2-3
TGTGCCACCGGACTAGCGGGCTTCACAGATACGCAGTATTTT
CATGLAGFTDTQYF
>.|TRBV27|many|TRBJ2-7
TGTGCCAGCAGTATCGGTCGCTCCTACGAGCAGTACTTC
CASSIGRSYEQYF
>.|TRBV5-1|few|TRBJ1-4
TGCGCCAGCAGCTTGCAGGGGTATGAAAAACTGTTTTTT
CASSLQGYEKLFF
>TRBD2|TRBV20-1|many|TRBJ2-7
TGCAGTGCCCTATCGACTAGCGGGAGGGCCCACGAGCAGTACTTC
CSALSTSGRAHEQYF
>.|TRBV12-3/TRBV12-4|many|TRBJ2-7
TGTGCCAGCAGTTCTCAGAGGAACGAGCAGTACTTC
CASSSQRNEQYF
>TRBD2|TRBV20-1|many|TRBJ2-5
TGCAGTGCTCGTGGGGGGAGGGACCAAGAGACCCAGTACTTC
CSARGGRDQETQYF
>.|TRBV6-1|many|TRBJ2-7
TGTGCCAGCAGTACCCTGACAGGAGGAATCGACGAGCAGTACTTC
CASSTLTGGIDEQYF
>TRBD1|TRBV4-1|few|TRBJ2-7
TGCGCCAGCAGAATCTGGGTGGGGGACAGGCGTTACGAGCAGTACTTC
CASRIWVGDRRYEQYF
>.|TRBV6-1|.|TRBJ1-6
TGTGCCAGCAGGGGGAGGGAAGGGGGCTCCTATAATTCACCCCTCCACTTT
CASRGREGGSYNSPLHF
>.|TRBV24-1|many|TRBJ1-1
TGTGCCACCAGTGACCGTACAGGGTATTATGAAGCTTTCTTT
CATSDRTGYYEAFF
>TRBD2|TRBV7-8|.|TRBJ2-3
TGTGCCAGCAGCGCTCATTTCGCGGGAGGCATTGCTAGCACAGATACGCAGTATTTT
CASSAHFAGGIASTDTQYF
>.|TRBV28|many|TRBJ1-2
TGTGCCAGCAACCCACCCCAGGCGGGAAACTATGGCTACACCTTC
CASNPPQAGNYGYTF
>.|TRBV20-1|few|TRBJ2-3
TGCAGTGCTAGAGGGACTTCTTATCGGGATACGCAGTATTTT
CSARGTSYRDTQYF
>.|TRBV5-1|.|TRBJ1-4
TGCGCCAGCAGCTTGCAGGGACGGCGGACTAATGAAAAACTGTTTTTT
CASSLQGRRTNEKLFF
>.|TRBV9|.|TRBJ2-7
TGTGCCAGCAGCTATAGCGGGACAGCTCCAACCGAGCAGTACTTC
CASSYSGTAPTEQYF
>TRBD1|TRBV28|many|TRBJ1-2
TGTGCCAGCAGTTTTTCTACAGGACAGGCCTATGGCTACACCTTC
CASSFSTGQAYGYTF